Given below is one T cell receptor beta chain in context. Antigen: not known. The sample comes from a study of shared clonotypes between healthy human individuals. Findings and caveats of the study: The generation probabilities recorded for non-shared clonotypes fell below those of clonotypes shared by all four donors.

Nashville, Tennessee was home to all donors, each a Caucasian adult. Sequenced by immunoSEQ multiplex PCR; TCRdb stores in-frame clones only, minus some. Here the sample spans 1,500,000 or so clones, 96% being singletons. The length of the CDR3 is 16 residues. V shed 4 bases and J 0 bases; nucleotides not matched to a gene: 4. Per germline, CDR1 WSHSY and CDR2 SAAADI. Sequencing was done on a sample of naive CD4+ T cells sorted from blood. Subset defined: CD45RA+ positively selected. This TCR derives from a man aged 25 to 45 in good health. The rearrangement links TRBV10-2 to TRBJ2-1; 9 nucleotides match TRBD2. CDR3 sequence: CASSGASGTSYNEQFF. The CDR3 region has the DNA TGCGCCAGCAGTGGAGCTAGCGGGACCTCCTACAATGAGCAGTTCTTC.